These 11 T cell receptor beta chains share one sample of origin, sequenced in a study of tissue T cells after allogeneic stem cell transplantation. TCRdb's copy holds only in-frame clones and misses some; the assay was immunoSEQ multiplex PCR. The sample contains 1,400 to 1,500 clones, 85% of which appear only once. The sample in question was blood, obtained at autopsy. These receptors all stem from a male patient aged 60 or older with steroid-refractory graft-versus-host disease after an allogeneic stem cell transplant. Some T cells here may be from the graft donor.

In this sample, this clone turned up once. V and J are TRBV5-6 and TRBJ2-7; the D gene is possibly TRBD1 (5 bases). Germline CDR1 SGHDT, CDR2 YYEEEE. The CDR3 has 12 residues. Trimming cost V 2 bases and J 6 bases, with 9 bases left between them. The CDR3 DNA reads TGTGCCAGCAGCTTACTTACAGGCGAGCAGTACTTC. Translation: CASSLLTGEQYF.

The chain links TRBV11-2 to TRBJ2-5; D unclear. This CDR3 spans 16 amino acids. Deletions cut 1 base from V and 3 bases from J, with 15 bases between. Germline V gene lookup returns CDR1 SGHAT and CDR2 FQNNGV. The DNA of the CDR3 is TGTGCCAGCAGCTTAGGTGGTATTGGTATTAAAGAGACCCAGTACTTC. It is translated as CASSLGGIGIKETQYF.

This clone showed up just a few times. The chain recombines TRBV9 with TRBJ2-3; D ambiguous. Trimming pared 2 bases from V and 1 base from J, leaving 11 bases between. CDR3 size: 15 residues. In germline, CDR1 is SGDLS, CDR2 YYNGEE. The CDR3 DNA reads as TGTGCCAGCAGCGTTAATCCCTTTGGCACAGATACGCAGTATTTT. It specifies CASSVNPFGTDTQYF.

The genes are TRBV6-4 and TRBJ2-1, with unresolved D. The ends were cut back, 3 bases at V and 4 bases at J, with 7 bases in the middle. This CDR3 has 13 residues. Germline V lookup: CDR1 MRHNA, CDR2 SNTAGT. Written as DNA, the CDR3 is TGTGCCAGCAGTGAATCGGAGTACAATGAGCAGTTCTTC. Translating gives CASSESEYNEQFF.

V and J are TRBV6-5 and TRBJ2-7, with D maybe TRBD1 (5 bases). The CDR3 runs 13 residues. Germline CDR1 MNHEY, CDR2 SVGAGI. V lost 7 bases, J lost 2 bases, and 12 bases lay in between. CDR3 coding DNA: TGTGCCAGCACCCGGCAGGGTACCTACGAGCAGTACTTC. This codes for CASTRQGTYEQYF.

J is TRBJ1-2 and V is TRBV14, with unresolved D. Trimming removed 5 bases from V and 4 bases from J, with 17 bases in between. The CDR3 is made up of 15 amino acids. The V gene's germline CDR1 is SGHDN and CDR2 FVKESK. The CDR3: CASSVVHGMVYGYTF. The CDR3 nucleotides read TGTGCCAGCAGCGTCGTACACGGAATGGTCTATGGCTACACCTTC.

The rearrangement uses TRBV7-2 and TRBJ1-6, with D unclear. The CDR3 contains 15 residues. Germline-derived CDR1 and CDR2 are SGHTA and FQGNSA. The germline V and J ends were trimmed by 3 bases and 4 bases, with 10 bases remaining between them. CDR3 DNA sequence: TGTGCCAGCAGCTTTGAGCCAGCATATAATTCACCCCTCCACTTT. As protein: CASSFEPAYNSPLHF.

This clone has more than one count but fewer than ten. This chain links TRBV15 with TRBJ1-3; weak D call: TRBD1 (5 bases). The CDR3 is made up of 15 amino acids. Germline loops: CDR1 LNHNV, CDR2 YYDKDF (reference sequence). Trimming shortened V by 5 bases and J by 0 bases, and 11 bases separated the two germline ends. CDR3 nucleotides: TGTGCCACCAGCCCAGGGAGGAACTCTGGAAACACCATATATTTT. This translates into CATSPGRNSGNTIYF.

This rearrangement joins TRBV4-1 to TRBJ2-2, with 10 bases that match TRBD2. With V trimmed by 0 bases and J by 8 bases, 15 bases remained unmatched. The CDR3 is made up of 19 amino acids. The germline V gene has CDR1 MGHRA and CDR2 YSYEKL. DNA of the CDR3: TGCGCCAGCAGCCAAGAGGGGTTGCTAGCGGGGGATATTGTTGGGGAGCTGTTTTTT. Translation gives CASSQEGLLAGDIVGELFF.

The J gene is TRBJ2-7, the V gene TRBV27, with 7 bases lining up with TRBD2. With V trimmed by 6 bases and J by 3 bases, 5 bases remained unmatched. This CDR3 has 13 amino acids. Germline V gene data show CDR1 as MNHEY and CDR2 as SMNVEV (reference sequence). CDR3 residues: CASRVRGDYEQYF. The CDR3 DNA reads TGTGCCAGCAGGGTCCGGGGGGACTACGAGCAGTACTTC.

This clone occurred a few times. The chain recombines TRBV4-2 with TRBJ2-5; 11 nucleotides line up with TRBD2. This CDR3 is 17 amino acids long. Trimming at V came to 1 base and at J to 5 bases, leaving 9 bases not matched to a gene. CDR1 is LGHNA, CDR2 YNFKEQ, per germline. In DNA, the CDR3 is TGTGCCAGCAGCCAAGTTACTAGCGGGGGCCGGGGGGAGACCCAGTACTTC. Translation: CASSQVTSGGRGETQYF.